These T cell receptor beta chains were read from a single sample in a study of OX40 agonist ivuxolimab in advanced cancers. TCRdb keeps only in-frame clones here, not all; method: immunoSEQ multiplex PCR. This table has about 13,000 clones, around two thirds appearing once. This specimen was CD4+ or CD8+ T cells sorted from blood, taken in a trial of the OX40 agonist ivuxolimab. These receptors all come from an adult with an advanced solid tumor such as melanoma, head and neck, liver or kidney cancer. CDR3s include the opening cysteine and the closing phenylalanine or tryptophan. D genes are given only for firm matches. The size entry is marked missing in some rows and otherwise reads once, few, many or a size class.

j_call d_call clone_size v_call cdr3_aa cdr3_nt
TRBJ2-2 TRBD2 NA TRBV28 CASNPRKAGETGELFF TGTGCCAGCAATCCTAGAAAAGCGGGGGAAACCGGGGAGCTGTTTTTT
TRBJ1-2 NA NA TRBV21-1 CASSKTRGRSYGYTF TGTGCCAGCAGCAAGACCAGGGGTCGCAGCTATGGCTACACCTTC
TRBJ2-3 NA NA TRBV5-8 CASSYALVGTDTQYF TGTGCCAGCAGCTACGCCTTGGTAGGCACAGATACGCAGTATTTT
TRBJ2-7 NA once TRBV10-2 CASSERDSFYEQYF TGCGCCAGCAGTGAGCGTGACAGCTTCTACGAGCAGTACTTC
TRBJ1-1 NA few TRBV29-1 CSAYPTGYTEAFF TGCAGCGCCTACCCCACTGGGTACACTGAAGCTTTCTTT
TRBJ2-7 NA NA TRBV28 CASSLGRRLYEQYF TGTGCCAGCAGTTTAGGCCGTCGTCTCTACGAGCAGTACTTC
TRBJ1-1 TRBD1 NA TRBV4-2 CASSQIRGGPEAFF TGTGCCAGCAGCCAAATTAGAGGGGGCCCAGAAGCTTTCTTT
TRBJ1-2 NA NA TRBV19 CASSQTRYGYTF TGTGCCAGTAGTCAGACCCGCTATGGCTACACCTTC
TRBJ1-1 NA few TRBV7-9 CASSLAGQEAFF TGTGCCAGCAGCTTAGCTGGTCAGGAAGCTTTCTTT
TRBJ2-7 NA NA TRBV30 CAWHRGSYEQYF TGTGCCTGGCATAGGGGATCCTACGAGCAGTACTTC
TRBJ2-2 NA NA TRBV11-2 CASSLDWTGELFF TGTGCCAGCAGCTTAGATTGGACCGGGGAGCTGTTTTTT
TRBJ2-2 TRBD2 NA TRBV27 CASSTFREGLTGELFF TGTGCCAGCAGTACGTTCCGGGAGGGACTAACCGGGGAGCTGTTTTTT
TRBJ2-5 NA NA TRBV7-6 CASSLRWETQYF TGTGCCAGCAGCCTGCGGTGGGAGACCCAGTACTTC
TRBJ1-2 NA NA TRBV6-5 CASRDTSNYGYTF TGTGCCAGCAGGGACACCTCTAACTATGGCTACACCTTC
TRBJ1-1 NA NA TRBV5-6 CASSLGGRTEAFF TGTGCCAGCAGCTTGGGGGGGCGGACTGAAGCTTTCTTT
TRBJ2-7 NA NA TRBV5-8 CASSSELDGTYEQYF TGTGCCAGCAGCTCCGAACTGGACGGGACCTACGAGCAGTACTTC
TRBJ2-1 NA NA TRBV18 CASSNPGSSYNEQFF TGTGCCAGCTCAAACCCGGGGAGCTCCTACAATGAGCAGTTCTTC
TRBJ2-5 NA NA TRBV5-1 CASSPGGRHQETQYF TGCGCCAGCAGCCCCGGGGGGCGCCACCAAGAGACCCAGTACTTC
TRBJ2-6 NA NA TRBV10-2 CASSEVLSGANVLTF TGCGCCAGCAGTGAAGTCCTCTCTGGGGCCAACGTCCTGACTTTC
TRBJ2-5 TRBD1 NA TRBV5-6 CASSSDRTGVETQYF TGTGCCAGCAGCTCAGATCGGACAGGGGTAGAGACCCAGTACTTC